Sequencing of this TCR beta chain was carried out in a study of PD-L1 blockade in urothelial cancer. The CDR3 has 14 amino acids. Germline CDR1 is MNHNS and CDR2 is SASEGT. V lost 3 bases, J lost 0 bases, and 8 bases lay in between. Time point specified: pretreatment peripheral blood. Patients presented with locally advanced or metastatic urothelial carcinoma. Repertoires were generated with immunoSEQ multiplex PCR, while TCRdb's copy carries only in-frame clones and drops some. The data show 70,000 to 90,000 clones, about 84% seen once. The clonotype comes from a man aged 55 to 70 with urothelial cancer. The genes are TRBV6-1 and TRBJ1-1; no reliable D call. The sequenced sample was PBMCs, obtained around atezolizumab (anti-PD-L1) treatment. CDR3 loop: CASSERQMNTEAFF. The CDR3 DNA follows: TGTGCCAGCAGTGAGCGGCAGATGAACACTGAAGCTTTCTTT.